This T cell receptor (beta chain) is drawn from a study of shared clonotypes between healthy human individuals. Study context: Participating donors consisted of two women and a few men aged 18 to 49.

CDR1 SGHDT and CDR2 YYEEEE come from the germline V gene. This CDR3 contains 16 residues. J was trimmed by 4 bases and V by 0 bases; bases with no gene match: 7. Among the donors, all were Caucasian adults who lived in Nashville, Tennessee. As processed by the authors: There were no quality scores in the junction-only immunoSEQ sequences, so filtering differed. TCRdb keeps only in-frame clones here, not all; method: immunoSEQ multiplex PCR. V and J calls plus clone size are reproduced from that table; the DNA served to infer D and trimming. The sample has 400,000 to 600,000 clones; around 75% are singletons.

The TCR originated in a woman aged 40 to 50 in good health. Some clones in this sample may be carry-over from other donors' samples. The J gene is TRBJ1-3, the V gene TRBV5-6; 7 positions agree with TRBD1. The sequencing sample was made of PBMCs. The CDR3 region has the DNA TGTGCCAGCAGCTTGGGAGGGACAGTTCGCGGAAACACCATATATTTT. Amino acid sequence: CASSLGGTVRGNTIYF.